This entry lists 21 T cell receptor beta chains sequenced from one sample in a study of post-analysis software for immune sequencing data. Whole-study findings and limits: Included in a set of roughly five TRBV segments more frequent in patients than controls were TRBV5-6, TRBV5-1 and TRBV20-1.

Unique molecular identifiers were present in the TCR beta cDNA libraries. MiXCR was run by TCRdb on the PCR reads, yielding one entry per CDR3 protein. The sample lists hundreds of thousands of distinct CDR3 sequences; 40% to 50% were seen once. Their cognate antigens are unknown. Sequenced: blood. Receptors were obtained from a girl aged 5-17 years with multiple sclerosis.

This clonotype has more than one count but fewer than ten. This rearrangement joins TRBV10-3 to TRBJ2-7; TRBD1 matches at 8 bases. From germline, CDR1 is ENHRY and CDR2 SYGVKD. The CDR3 consists of 14 residues. J lost 5 bases, V lost 6 bases, and 9 bases had no gene match. CDR3 sequence: CAIRGTGIPHEQYF. The DNA of the CDR3 is TGTGCCATCAGGGGGACAGGTATACCCCACGAGCAGTACTTC.

The V and J genes are TRBV4-1 and TRBJ1-5, with D possibly TRBD1 on 6 matching bases. There are 15 residues in the CDR3. Germline V gene data show CDR1 as MGHRA and CDR2 as YSYEKL. V lost 0 bases and J 6 bases, leaving 12 bases between the germline ends. Here the CDR3 reads CASSQDGGGSQPQHF. The CDR3 DNA is TGCGCCAGCAGCCAAGATGGCGGGGGCAGTCAGCCCCAGCATTTT.

This chain joins TRBV29-1 and TRBJ2-3; 9 bases agree with TRBD2. V shed 7 bases, J shed 5 bases, and the junction held 10 bases outside the gene matches. The CDR3 extends over 14 amino acids. Per germline, CDR1 SQVTM and CDR2 ANQGSEA. CDR3 in DNA: TGCAGCGCCCGCGTAGCGGGAGCACGAGATACGCAGTATTTT. Its protein product is CSARVAGARDTQYF.

The V call is TRBV5-1, the J call TRBJ2-7; a weak D match, TRBD2 (6 bases). The CDR3 extends over 15 amino acids. CDR1 and CDR2 from the germline V gene are SGHRS and YFSETQ. V lost 0 bases to trimming and J lost 0 bases, with 10 bases between them. In DNA form, the CDR3 reads TGCGCCAGCAGCTTGGTCGCGGGGACCTCCTACGAGCAGTACTTC. Protein sequence: CASSLVAGTSYEQYF. Looking up the rest from reference TRBV5-1 and TRBJ2-7 gives the full variable domain: KAGVTQTPRYLIKTRGQQVTLSCSPISGHRSVSWYQQTPGQGLQFLFEYFSETQRNKGNFPGRFSGRQFSNSRSEMNVSTLELGDSALYLCASSLVAGTSYEQYFGPGTRLTVT.

J is TRBJ1-5 and V is TRBV7-2; TRBD1 might be the D (5 bases). The germline gives CDR1 SGHTA, CDR2 FQGNSA. The CDR3 spans 14 residues. Trimming removed 5 bases from V and 5 bases from J, with 13 bases in between. CDR3 DNA sequence: TGTGCCAGCAGCCCCGAGGACACCTATCAGCCCCAGCATTTT. This codes for CASSPEDTYQPQHF.

This clonotype was found many times. This sequence joins TRBV28 and TRBJ2-1, with TRBD1 matching 8 bases. The CDR3 covers 14 residues. The V segment lost 6 bases and the J segment 2 bases; nucleotides outside the gene matches: 3. Per the germline V gene, CDR1 is MDHEN and CDR2 is SYDVKM. The CDR3 region has the DNA TGTGCCAGCAGAGGACAGGGCCCCTACAATGAGCAGTTCTTC. It translates to CASRGQGPYNEQFF.

This clonotype has just a few counts. V usage is TRBV12-3 or TRBV12-4 and J usage is TRBJ2-7, with 10 bases identical to TRBD1. This CDR3 is built from 15 residues. The trim removed 6 bases at V and 5 bases at J, leaving 10 bases unmatched. This CDR3 reads CASSQAGQGSHEQYF. The CDR3 DNA reads as TGTGCCAGCAGCCAAGCGGGACAGGGGTCTCACGAGCAGTACTTC.

The V and J genes are TRBV6-1 and TRBJ2-3; D gene uncertain. Germline V gene sequence: CDR1 MNHNS, CDR2 SASEGT. CDR3 length equals 14 residues. Trimming pared 6 bases from V and 4 bases from J, leaving 14 bases between. CDR3 in amino acids: CASSPIGSADTQYF. In nucleotides, the CDR3 is TGTGCCAGCAGCCCCATAGGGTCGGCAGATACGCAGTATTTT.

Comment on this clonotype: A much larger clone sits a single nucleotide away, making a read error possible. The chain couples TRBV5-1 to TRBJ2-1, with TRBD2 matching over 9 bases. The trim removed 1 base at V and 3 bases at J, leaving 5 bases unmatched. Germline lookup yields CDR1 SGHRS and CDR2 YFSETQ. The CDR3 consists of 16 residues. The CDR3 region has the DNA TGCGCCAGCAGCTTGAGGGCTAGCGGGGTCTACAATGAGCAGTTCTTC. Protein product: CASSLRASGVYNEQFF.

This clonotype was picked up a small number of times. The V and J genes are TRBV12-3 or TRBV12-4 and TRBJ2-5; D unclear. The CDR3 extends over 12 amino acids. V was shortened by 7 bases and J by 9 bases, with 15 bases between the two germline ends. DNA of the CDR3: TGTGCCAGCACCGCCCCCTACGAGGCCCAGTACTTC. Translated, it gives CASTAPYEAQYF.

The chain has TRBV7-9 and TRBJ2-1, with no clear D. Germline assignment: CDR1 SEHNR and CDR2 FQNEAQ (reference sequence). The CDR3 runs to 12 residues. The V gene lost 5 bases and the J gene lost 6 bases, with 8 bases spanning the gap. The CDR3 is CASSPQANEQFF. In DNA, the CDR3 is TGTGCCAGCAGCCCCCAGGCCAATGAGCAGTTCTTC.

The chain has TRBV27 and TRBJ2-1, with D perhaps assigned TRBD1 or TRBD2 (6 bases each). The CDR3 runs to 12 residues. Germline V gene lookup returns CDR1 MNHEY and CDR2 SMNVEV (reference sequence). The V end was cut by 10 bases, the J end by 3 bases, with 10 bases between. In DNA form, the CDR3 reads TGTGCCAACAGGGACTTCTACAATGAGCAGTTCTTC. The encoded protein is CANRDFYNEQFF.

As for this clonotype: This may be a read error: a much more frequent sequence differs by one nucleotide. The rearrangement joins TRBV24-1 to TRBJ2-1; D possibly corresponds to TRBD1 (5 bases). This CDR3 has 13 amino acids. Looked up from germline, CDR1 is KGHDR and CDR2 is SFDVKD. This chain's CDR3 is CASSGSQGSEQFF. The CDR3 DNA reads TGTGCCTCCAGTGGATCCCAGGGCAGTGAGCAGTTCTTC.

The chain joins TRBV20-1 to TRBJ2-5, with TRBD1 matching over 8 bases. CDR1 and CDR2 (germline): DFQATT, SNEGSKA (reference sequence). The CDR3 runs to 12 residues. CDR3 amino acids: CSATGDQETQYF. The CDR3, as DNA: TGCAGCGCGACAGGGGACCAAGAGACCCAGTACTTC.

This sequence joins TRBV12-3 or TRBV12-4 and TRBJ2-6; D not certain. The CDR3 is 14 residues long. V was cut by 8 bases and J by 0 bases, with 8 bases left in between. The DNA of the CDR3 is TGTGCCAGCCGCATACACTCTGGGGCCAACGTCCTGACTTTC. Amino acid sequence: CASRIHSGANVLTF.

This chain uses TRBV5-1 with TRBJ1-1; D may be TRBD1 (5 bases). The CDR3 has 14 amino acids. Germline loops: CDR1 SGHRS, CDR2 YFSETQ. Trimming removed 0 bases at V and 5 bases at J, with 11 bases between. The CDR3 DNA reads TGCGCCAGCAGCTTGGAACCAGGGAGAACTGAAGCTTTCTTT. Translating it yields CASSLEPGRTEAFF. Drawing the rest from reference TRBV5-1 and TRBJ1-1, the complete variable domain is KAGVTQTPRYLIKTRGQQVTLSCSPISGHRSVSWYQQTPGQGLQFLFEYFSETQRNKGNFPGRFSGRQFSNSRSEMNVSTLELGDSALYLCASSLEPGRTEAFFGQGTRLTVV.

The V and J genes are TRBV29-1 and TRBJ1-2; the D is unclear. Per the germline V gene, CDR1 is SQVTM and CDR2 is ANQGSEA. Between the trimmed V and J ends, which lost 7 bases and 6 bases, there was a span of 3 bases. This CDR3 comprises 8 residues. The CDR3 sequence is CSEDGYTF. The CDR3 region has the DNA TGCAGCGAAGATGGCTACACCTTC.

The chain combines TRBV11-3 with TRBJ1-1; D call uncertain. Trimming took 3 bases from V and 4 from J, leaving 9 bases between them. The V gene's germline CDR1 is SGHNT and CDR2 YENEEA. CDR3 length equals 13 residues. In DNA form, the CDR3 reads TGTGCCAGCAGCTTCCCGGACGGCACTGAAGCTTTCTTT. Residues: CASSFPDGTEAFF.

The J gene is TRBJ2-7, the V gene TRBV29-1; D unclear. V lost 5 bases, J lost 0 bases, and 11 bases lay in between. Germline assignment: CDR1 SQVTM and CDR2 ANQGSEA. There are 13 residues in the CDR3. DNA for the CDR3: TGCAGCGTTAAAACCAGGAGCTCCTACGAGCAGTACTTC. Protein: CSVKTRSSYEQYF.

For the CDR3, the DNA is TGTGCCAGCAGTTTCGGCCCCGCGGTGGCTGAAGCTTTCTTT. Protein sequence: CASSFGPAVAEAFF. The V gene is TRBV12-3 or TRBV12-4, the J gene TRBJ1-1; D unresolved. CDR3 length: 14 residues. V shed 3 bases and J shed 6 bases, with 14 bases lying between them.

The chain links TRBV10-3 to TRBJ1-2, with a tentative D call TRBD1 (6 bases). The CDR3 is 16 amino acids. V dropped 3 bases and J dropped 2 bases, with 16 bases sitting between them. Germline V gives CDR1 ENHRY, CDR2 SYGVKD. The CDR3 coding sequence is TGTGCCATCAGTGACTACACTTTAGGGGGGAACTATGGCTACACCTTC. Protein: CAISDYTLGGNYGYTF.